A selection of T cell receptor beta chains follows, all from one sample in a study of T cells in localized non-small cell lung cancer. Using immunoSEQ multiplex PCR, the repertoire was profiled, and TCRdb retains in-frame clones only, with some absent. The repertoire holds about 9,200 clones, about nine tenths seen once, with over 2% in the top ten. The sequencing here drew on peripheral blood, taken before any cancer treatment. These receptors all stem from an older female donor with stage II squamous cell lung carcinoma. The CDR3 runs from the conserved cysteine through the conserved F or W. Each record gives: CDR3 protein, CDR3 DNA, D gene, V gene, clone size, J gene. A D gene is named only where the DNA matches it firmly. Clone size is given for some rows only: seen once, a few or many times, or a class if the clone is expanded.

cdr3_aa: CASSFALRTGRNTEAFF
cdr3_nt: TGCGCCAGCAGCTTCGCGCTGAGGACAGGGAGAAACACTGAAGCTTTCTTT
d_call: TRBD1
v_call: TRBV5-1
clone_size: -
j_call: TRBJ1-1

cdr3_aa: CASSGRAGRNQPQHF
cdr3_nt: TGTGCCAGCAGTGGACGAGCAGGACGCAATCAGCCCCAGCATTTT
d_call: -
v_call: TRBV2
clone_size: -
j_call: TRBJ1-5

cdr3_aa: CASSIDSGQPQHF
cdr3_nt: TGTGCCAGTAGTATCGACAGCGGCCAGCCCCAGCATTTT
d_call: -
v_call: TRBV19
clone_size: -
j_call: TRBJ1-5

cdr3_aa: CASRLSLGGRISPLHF
cdr3_nt: TGTGCCAGCAGACTAAGTCTGGGGGGAAGAATTTCACCCCTCCACTTT
d_call: -
v_call: TRBV27
clone_size: -
j_call: TRBJ1-6

cdr3_aa: CASSEVVGANTGELFF
cdr3_nt: TGCGCCAGCAGTGAAGTAGTGGGAGCGAACACCGGGGAGCTGTTTTTT
d_call: -
v_call: TRBV10-2
clone_size: -
j_call: TRBJ2-2

cdr3_aa: CASSLNTGELFF
cdr3_nt: TGCGCCAGCAGCTTGAACACCGGGGAGCTGTTTTTT
d_call: -
v_call: TRBV5-1
clone_size: -
j_call: TRBJ2-2

cdr3_aa: CASSLGGPEQYF
cdr3_nt: TGTGCCAGCAGCTTAGGAGGACCCGAGCAGTACTTC
d_call: -
v_call: TRBV11-2
clone_size: -
j_call: TRBJ2-7

cdr3_aa: CASRFTGGDEQFF
cdr3_nt: TGTGCCAGCAGGTTTACAGGGGGCGATGAGCAGTTCTTC
d_call: TRBD1
v_call: TRBV7-2
clone_size: -
j_call: TRBJ2-1

cdr3_aa: CASSSPDRYSPLHF
cdr3_nt: TGTGCCAGCAGCTCACCGGACCGGTATTCACCCCTCCACTTT
d_call: -
v_call: TRBV5-6
clone_size: few
j_call: TRBJ1-6

cdr3_aa: CAISEAGPYNEQFF
cdr3_nt: TGTGCCATCAGCGAAGCGGGACCCTACAATGAGCAGTTCTTC
d_call: TRBD2
v_call: TRBV10-3
clone_size: -
j_call: TRBJ2-1